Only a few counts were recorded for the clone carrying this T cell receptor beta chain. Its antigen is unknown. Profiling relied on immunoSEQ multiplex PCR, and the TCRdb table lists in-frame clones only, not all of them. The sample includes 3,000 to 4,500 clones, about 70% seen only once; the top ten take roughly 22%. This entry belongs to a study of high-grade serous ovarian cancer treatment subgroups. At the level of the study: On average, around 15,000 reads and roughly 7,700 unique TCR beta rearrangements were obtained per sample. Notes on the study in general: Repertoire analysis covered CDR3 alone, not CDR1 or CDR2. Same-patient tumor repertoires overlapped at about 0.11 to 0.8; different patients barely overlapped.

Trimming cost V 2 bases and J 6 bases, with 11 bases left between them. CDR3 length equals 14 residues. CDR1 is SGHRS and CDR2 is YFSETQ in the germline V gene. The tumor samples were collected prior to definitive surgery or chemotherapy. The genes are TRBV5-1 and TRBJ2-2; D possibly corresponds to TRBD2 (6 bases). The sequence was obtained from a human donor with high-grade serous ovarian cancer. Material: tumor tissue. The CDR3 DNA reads TGCGCCAGCAGCTTAATGGAGGGGCCCGGGGAGCTGTTTTTT. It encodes CASSLMEGPGELFF. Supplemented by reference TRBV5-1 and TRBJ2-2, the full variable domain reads KAGVTQTPRYLIKTRGQQVTLSCSPISGHRSVSWYQQTPGQGLQFLFEYFSETQRNKGNFPGRFSGRQFSNSRSEMNVSTLELGDSALYLCASSLMEGPGELFFGEGSRLTVL.